This entry is about one T cell receptor beta chain. No antigen is known for it. Assay used: immunoSEQ multiplex PCR; TCRdb lists only in-frame clones, some missing. The data show about 120,000 clones, about 90% seen once. The analysis combined second doses at about 4 or about 12 weeks. The length of the CDR3 is 14 residues. Germline V gene lookup returns CDR1 MNHEY and CDR2 SMNVEV (reference sequence). Trimming pared 3 bases from V and 3 bases from J, leaving 8 bases between. The entry originates in a study of T cell responses to AZD1222 COVID-19 vaccine. Study results and limitations: As reported, nearly half of all spike-specific TCRs target variant regions that are unmutated. Females outnumbered males among donors, who were mostly white British; clonal diversity was possibly underestimated. Two doses of AZD1222 preceded a rise in Spike-specific TCR breadth and depth.

This TCR derives from an adult who received the AZD1222 COVID-19 vaccine. This chain uses TRBV27 with TRBJ1-4; no reliable D call. This specimen consisted of peripheral blood, obtained 28 days after the second AZD1222 dose. The CDR3 DNA reads as TGTGCCAGCAGTTTTCGGTTTGCTAATGAAAAACTGTTTTTT. As protein: CASSFRFANEKLFF.